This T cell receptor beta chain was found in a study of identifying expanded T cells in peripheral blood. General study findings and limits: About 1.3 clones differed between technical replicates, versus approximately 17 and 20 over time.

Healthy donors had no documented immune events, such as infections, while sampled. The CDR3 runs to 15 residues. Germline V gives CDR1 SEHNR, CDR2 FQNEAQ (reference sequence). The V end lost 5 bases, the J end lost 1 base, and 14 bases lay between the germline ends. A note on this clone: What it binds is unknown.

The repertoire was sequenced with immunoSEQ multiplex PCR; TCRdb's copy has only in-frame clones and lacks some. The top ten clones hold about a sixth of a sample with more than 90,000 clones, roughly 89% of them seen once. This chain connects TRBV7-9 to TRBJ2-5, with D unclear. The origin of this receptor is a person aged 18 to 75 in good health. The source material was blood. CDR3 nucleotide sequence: TGTGCCAGCAGCCCGGGTGGCGGCAGCCAAGAGACCCAGTACTTC. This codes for CASSPGGGSQETQYF.